These 5 T cell receptor beta chains share one sample of origin, sequenced in a study of blood T cell repertoires in COVID-19. Sequencing was performed with immunoSEQ multiplex PCR; in TCRdb, only in-frame clones are kept and a portion is missing. Of more than 350,000 clones listed, more than 75% are singletons. Specimen: PBMCs or T cells enriched from blood (not recorded which). These receptors came from a woman in her 50s who had recovered from COVID-19.

The chain links TRBV19 to TRBJ1-5, with TRBD1 matching over 10 bases. CDR3 length: 17 amino acids. Trimming removed 5 bases from V and 0 bases from J; junction bases left unmatched: 7. Per the germline V gene, CDR1 is LNHDA and CDR2 is SQIVND (reference sequence). The CDR3 loop reads CASSHRDRGGSNQPQHF. CDR3 DNA sequence: TGTGCCAGTAGTCACCGGGACAGGGGCGGTAGCAATCAGCCCCAGCATTTT. The whole variable domain, filled in from reference TRBV19 and TRBJ1-5, reads DGGITQSPKYLFRKEGQNVTLSCEQNLNHDAMYWYRQDPGQGLRLIYYSQIVNDFQKGDIAEGYSVSREKKESFPLTVTSAQKNPTAFYLCASSHRDRGGSNQPQHFGDGTRLSIL.

For the CDR3, the DNA is TGTGCCAGCAGCCTAGCGGGGGGTCGGAGAGATACGCAGTATTTT. It encodes CASSLAGGRRDTQYF. This chain connects TRBV14 to TRBJ2-3; 10 bases match TRBD2. Per the germline V gene, CDR1 is SGHDN and CDR2 is FVKESK. The V gene end was trimmed by 4 bases and the J gene end by 5 bases; junction bases not matched to a gene: 6. The CDR3 contains 15 residues.

The J gene is TRBJ1-1, the V gene TRBV29-1, with a tentative D call TRBD1 (5 bases). Germline values: CDR1 SQVTM, CDR2 ANQGSEA. CDR3 size: 11 residues. The V end was cut by 7 bases, the J end by 11 bases, with 17 bases between. CDR3 region: CSATLGGTAFF. The CDR3 DNA is TGCAGCGCCACCCTCGGGGGGACGGCTTTCTTT.

The chain uses TRBV4-1 and TRBJ2-1, with D perhaps TRBD1 (6 bases). Germline CDR1 is MGHRA and CDR2 is YSYEKL. Between the trimmed V and J ends, which lost 2 bases and 1 base, there was a span of 12 bases. The length of the CDR3 is 16 residues. The CDR3 sequence is CASSQLRDTSYNEQFF. DNA of the CDR3: TGCGCCAGCAGCCAACTCAGGGACACTTCCTACAATGAGCAGTTCTTC.

A single count supports this clone. This chain uses TRBV28 with TRBJ2-7; 7 nucleotides line up with TRBD2. The V segment lost 5 bases and the J segment 3 bases; nucleotides outside the gene matches: 4. Looked up from germline, CDR1 is MDHEN and CDR2 is SYDVKM. This CDR3 region has 13 residues. The CDR3, as DNA: TGTGCCAGCAGTCCACCTAGCGGCTACGAGCAGTACTTC. Protein: CASSPPSGYEQYF.